The clone carrying this T cell receptor beta chain was picked up a small number of times. Its antigen is currently unknown. The data derive from a study of response to subunit inactivated influenza vaccine. Study results and caveats: That few new T cells are recruited by each seasonal influenza vaccination was the authors' suggestion.

TCRdb reprocessed the RT-PCR reads via MiXCR and lists one record per CDR3 protein. The sample includes about 650,000 distinct CDR3 sequences, 14% of them seen just once. Germline V gene data show CDR1 as SGHTA and CDR2 as FQGNSA. J was trimmed by 9 bases and V by 3 bases; bases with no gene match: 7. The CDR3 is made up of 14 amino acids. V and J are TRBV7-2 and TRBJ2-3, with 9 positions matching TRBD2. This sequence originates from a man aged 45-65 years who received an inactivated influenza vaccine. The sample was PBMCs from blood, taken around two weeks before vaccination. CDR3 DNA sequence: TGTGCCAGCAGCTTTGGCAGCGGGGGGAACACGCAGTATTTT. This translates into CASSFGSGGNTQYF.